This T cell receptor beta chain appears in the sequencing data of a study of T cells of healthy individuals. From the 5' RACE reads, TCRdb called clonotypes with MiXCR, one entry per CDR3 protein. The data hold 60,000 to 70,000 distinct CDR3 sequences, with about 17% observed a single time. V lost 11 bases, J lost 4 bases, and 16 bases lay in between. The CDR3 spans 13 residues. In germline, CDR1 is MDHEN, CDR2 SYDVKM. A note on this clonotype: Given a much more abundant clone one base away, this may be a read error.

This TCR derives from a human donor in good health. V is TRBV28 and J is TRBJ2-3; D possibly corresponds to TRBD1 (5 bases). DNA for the CDR3: TGTGCCGGCACCATCACACAGGCAGATACGCAGTATTTT. It specifies CAGTITQADTQYF.